These 3 T cell receptor beta chains came from one sample sequenced in a study of blood T cells in healthy people across ages (dated by TCRdb to between 2015 and 2017). The library was built by means of 5' RACE. Sequencing was performed on an Illumina HiSeq 2500. A second PCR of roughly 7 to 11 cycles was performed with a sample-barcoded 5' primer and a J-beta primer mix. Through fastp at Q25 and MiXCR, TCRdb rebuilt clones from the public reads, retaining in-frame beta chains. For every CDR3 protein sequence, its rows merge into one entry that carries the most common genes and DNA. The sample includes 600,000 to 1,000,000 distinct CDR3 sequences, with nearly 60% observed a single time. The ten largest clones add up to approximately 23% of the sample. Material for sequencing was blood. The receptors were gathered from a man aged 30 to 45 in good health.

The chain links TRBV28 to TRBJ1-3; no reliable D call. The CDR3 runs to 15 residues. Germline V lookup: CDR1 MDHEN, CDR2 SYDVKM. Trimming left V 6 bases short and J 4 bases short, with 16 bases between. The CDR3 nucleotides read TGTGCCAGCAGCCCCTGGGGTTCGGGCGGAAACACCATATATTTT. This gives the protein CASSPWGSGGNTIYF.

The V gene is TRBV25-1, the J gene TRBJ1-1; 10 positions match TRBD1. Germline assignment: CDR1 MGHDK and CDR2 SYGVNS. CDR3 length: 16 residues. V was pared by 4 bases and J by 1 base, with 6 bases of the junction left unmatched. CDR3 DNA: TGTGCCAGCAGTGCACTTAGGACAGGGGGGAACACTGAAGCTTTCTTT. Amino acids: CASSALRTGGNTEAFF.

The chain employs TRBV5-1 and TRBJ1-1; D possibly corresponds to TRBD1 (5 bases). This CDR3 is built from 14 residues. V was shortened by 3 bases and J by 3 bases, with 12 bases between the two germline ends. Germline values: CDR1 SGHRS, CDR2 YFSETQ. CDR3 in DNA: TGCGCCAGCAGCTCCCTCGGACAAGACACTGAAGCTTTCTTT. Translated, it gives CASSSLGQDTEAFF.